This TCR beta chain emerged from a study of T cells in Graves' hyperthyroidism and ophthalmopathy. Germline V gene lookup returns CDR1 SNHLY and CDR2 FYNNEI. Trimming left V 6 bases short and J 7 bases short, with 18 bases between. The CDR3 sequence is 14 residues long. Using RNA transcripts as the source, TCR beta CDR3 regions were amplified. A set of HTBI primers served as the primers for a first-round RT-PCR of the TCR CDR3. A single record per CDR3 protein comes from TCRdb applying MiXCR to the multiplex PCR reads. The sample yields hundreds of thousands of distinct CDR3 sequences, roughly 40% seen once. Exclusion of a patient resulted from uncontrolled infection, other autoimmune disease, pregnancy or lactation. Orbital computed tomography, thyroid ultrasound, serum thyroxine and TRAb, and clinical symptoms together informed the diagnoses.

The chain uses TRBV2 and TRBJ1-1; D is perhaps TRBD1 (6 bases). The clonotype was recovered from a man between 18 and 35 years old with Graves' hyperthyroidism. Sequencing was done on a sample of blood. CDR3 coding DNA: TGTGCCAGCAGCCCGGACAGCACGGGCCTTGAAGCTTTCTTT. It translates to CASSPDSTGLEAFF.